The rows below give T cell receptor beta chains drawn from one sample of a study of blood T cell repertoires in COVID-19. Assay used: immunoSEQ multiplex PCR; TCRdb lists only in-frame clones, some missing. Altogether 140,000 to 150,000 clones are present, 88% being singletons, with the ten largest covering over 2%. The specimen was peripheral blood. The receptors originated from a human donor in a cohort sampled during active COVID-19. The CDR3 runs from the conserved cysteine through the conserved F or W. Each record gives: D gene, V gene, CDR3 protein. The D gene is left open where the match is weak.

D gene: -
V gene: TRBV27
CDR3 protein: CASSLLSAAKNIQYF

D gene: -
V gene: TRBV7-2
CDR3 protein: CASRTTGRWEITGELFF

D gene: -
V gene: TRBV19
CDR3 protein: CASSIGEVPYNEQFF

D gene: -
V gene: TRBV28
CDR3 protein: CASSSRTPGKAFF

D gene: -
V gene: TRBV20-1
CDR3 protein: CSASPRDTEAFF

D gene: -
V gene: TRBV3-1/TRBV3-2
CDR3 protein: CASSPRTAQETQYF

D gene: -
V gene: TRBV18
CDR3 protein: CASSPPHRATYGYTF

D gene: -
V gene: TRBV7-6
CDR3 protein: CASSPRNNQPQHF

D gene: -
V gene: TRBV7-9
CDR3 protein: CASSLAGGDFRYF

D gene: TRBD1
V gene: TRBV6-5
CDR3 protein: CASSRGTGLGYEQYF

D gene: TRBD1
V gene: TRBV29-1
CDR3 protein: CSVDGTGLIGNEQFF

D gene: -
V gene: TRBV27
CDR3 protein: CASSRSQTSYEQYF

D gene: TRBD2
V gene: TRBV11-2
CDR3 protein: CASSEVLAGVQTGELFF

D gene: TRBD1
V gene: TRBV24-1
CDR3 protein: CATKAGGTNYGYTF

D gene: -
V gene: TRBV7-8
CDR3 protein: CASSLTDTRSNQPQHF

D gene: -
V gene: TRBV4-3
CDR3 protein: CASSQDPPLGGGGNYGYTF

D gene: TRBD2
V gene: TRBV4-3
CDR3 protein: CASSQTSGASYEQYF

D gene: -
V gene: TRBV7-2
CDR3 protein: CASSLREAGGTEAFF

D gene: -
V gene: TRBV30
CDR3 protein: CAWSVRSRVTLHF

D gene: TRBD2
V gene: TRBV28
CDR3 protein: CASKISGLAGELNTQYF

D gene: TRBD2
V gene: TRBV3-1/TRBV3-2
CDR3 protein: CASSPPGLAGESSYEQYF

D gene: -
V gene: TRBV19
CDR3 protein: CASTPFNGGGNQPQHF

D gene: TRBD1
V gene: TRBV6-1
CDR3 protein: CASSASGTGSYNSPLHF

D gene: -
V gene: TRBV30
CDR3 protein: CAWSVQGNTEAFF

D gene: -
V gene: TRBV6-5
CDR3 protein: CASSYLGRGNTEAFF

D gene: -
V gene: TRBV5-1
CDR3 protein: CASSLRDSGSYNEQFF

D gene: -
V gene: TRBV6-5
CDR3 protein: CASSRSGGPQHF

D gene: TRBD2
V gene: TRBV7-8
CDR3 protein: CASSPSGGLHSYEQYF

D gene: TRBD2
V gene: TRBV7-2
CDR3 protein: CASSFGRAGPSETQYF

D gene: -
V gene: TRBV13
CDR3 protein: CASSLGNRLYNEQFF

D gene: -
V gene: TRBV29-1
CDR3 protein: CSVGGGARNGYTF

D gene: -
V gene: TRBV20-1
CDR3 protein: CSAQPVDEQYF

D gene: -
V gene: TRBV27
CDR3 protein: CASSLSWSYGYTF

D gene: -
V gene: TRBV5-4
CDR3 protein: CASSTDPNIYEQYF

D gene: -
V gene: TRBV28
CDR3 protein: CASRSSTDTQYF

D gene: TRBD2
V gene: TRBV12-3/TRBV12-4
CDR3 protein: CASRREPGELFF

D gene: -
V gene: TRBV6-2/TRBV6-3
CDR3 protein: CASSQGGYEQYF

D gene: TRBD1
V gene: TRBV30
CDR3 protein: CAWREGTGLNEKLFF

D gene: -
V gene: TRBV6-1
CDR3 protein: CASSEEVRATDTQYF

D gene: -
V gene: TRBV28
CDR3 protein: CASRFNNEQFF

D gene: -
V gene: TRBV7-6
CDR3 protein: CASSSRPTFRDEQFF

D gene: -
V gene: TRBV28
CDR3 protein: CATARLDYLSGNTIYF